Following are 27 T cell receptor beta chains from one sample sequenced in a study of molecular identifiers for immune sequencing clone quantification. TCRdb re-analysed the PCR reads in MiXCR, keeping a single row per CDR3 protein. Here the sample spans about 510,000 distinct CDR3 sequences, under 30% being singletons. Sequenced material: naive CD8+ T cells from blood, with Jurkat cell RNA spiked in. Subset denoted: FACS-sorted CD8+CD4-CCR7+CD45RA+ naive T cells. The source of these receptors is a human donor in good health. Some libraries in this study had Jurkat cell RNA spiked in.

As to this clonotype: The junction shows a germline mismatch at one end, possibly a read error. V and J are TRBV4-1 and TRBJ2-7; the D gene is possibly TRBD2 (6 bases). The CDR3 is 15 residues long. Germline assignment: CDR1 MGHRA and CDR2 YSYEKL. The CDR3: CASSQDRQLAYAQYF. DNA of the CDR3: TGCGCCAGCAGCCAAGATCGTCAACTAGCCTACGCGCAGTACTTC.

This clonotype has a handful of counts. The chain has TRBV4-1 and TRBJ2-7, with 7 bases that match TRBD2. The V gene's germline CDR1 is MGHRA and CDR2 YSYEKL. V shed 1 base and J 2 bases; nucleotides not matched to a gene: 5. This CDR3 region has 15 residues. This CDR3 is CASSQAPSGTYEQYF. The CDR3 nucleotides are TGCGCCAGCAGCCAAGCCCCTAGCGGTACCTACGAGCAGTACTTC.

This clonotype was observed once. A clone one base away is much larger, so this may be a read error. The V and J genes are TRBV4-1 and TRBJ1-1; no clear D. Looked up from germline, CDR1 is MGHRA and CDR2 is YSYEKL. The CDR3 spans 14 residues. The CDR3 DNA follows: TGCGCCAGCAGCCGAAGCACAGCGAACATTGAAGCTTTCTTT. It translates to CASSRSTANIEAFF.

The rearrangement joins TRBV4-3 to TRBJ2-3; possibly TRBD2 for D (6 bases). V lost 0 bases to trimming and J lost 1 base, with 17 bases between them. This CDR3 spans 18 amino acids. Germline CDR1 is LGHNA and CDR2 is YSLEER. For the CDR3, the DNA is TGCGCCAGCAGCCAAGATCGATCAGGGTGGAGGGGCACAGATACGCAGTATTTT. Translation: CASSQDRSGWRGTDTQYF.

Notes on this clonotype: The conserved phenylalanine or tryptophan normally closing the CDR3 is absent here, so this likely arose from a read error. The V gene is TRBV5-1, the J gene TRBJ2-1; 7 nucleotides line up with TRBD1. This CDR3 has 15 residues. Germline CDR1 reads SGHRS; CDR2 reads YFSETQ. CDR3 sequence reads: CASGLSGQNYNEQFL. As DNA, the CDR3 is TGCGCCAGCGGCTTGTCGGGACAGAACTACAATGAGCAGTTCCTC.

The chain couples TRBV7-9 to TRBJ1-5; 7 bases match TRBD1. V lost 5 bases and J lost 4; bases outside the gene matches: 8. The CDR3 has 15 residues. CDR1 is SEHNR and CDR2 is FQNEAQ in the germline V gene (reference sequence). The CDR3 nucleotides are TGTGCCAGCAGCGGAGACCGGGACAGAAATCAGCCCCAGCATTTT. Translation gives CASSGDRDRNQPQHF. Using reference TRBV7-9 and TRBJ1-5 for the parts outside the CDR3, the full variable domain is DTGVSQNPRHKITKRGQNVTFRCDPISEHNRLYWYRQTLGQGPEFLTYFQNEAQLEKSRLLSDRFSAERPKGSFSTLEIQRTEQGDSAMYLCASSGDRDRNQPQHFGDGTRLSIL.

The chain recombines TRBV7-2 with TRBJ2-1; 7 bases are a match to TRBD1. Germline V gene data show CDR1 as SGHTA and CDR2 as FQGNSA. This CDR3 spans 16 amino acids. V was pared by 1 base and J by 5 bases, with 8 bases of the junction left unmatched. The CDR3 spells CASSLERGGANNEQFF. DNA for the CDR3: TGTGCCAGCAGCTTAGAGCGAGGGGGCGCAAACAATGAGCAGTTCTTC.

This clonotype was picked up many times. The J gene is TRBJ2-3, the V gene TRBV7-2; D perhaps matches TRBD1 (5 bases). The germline V and J ends were trimmed by 2 bases and 1 base, with 19 bases remaining between them. Germline loops: CDR1 SGHTA, CDR2 FQGNSA. The CDR3 contains 18 residues. The CDR3 DNA sequence: TGTGCCAGCAGCTTACCACATTGGACAAGCAATGGCACAGATACGCAGTATTTT. Protein: CASSLPHWTSNGTDTQYF.

This clonotype was seen a handful of times. A much larger clone differs by one base, so this may be a read error. This sequence joins TRBV29-1 and TRBJ1-1; D unclear. The V end was cut by 3 bases, the J end by 0 bases, with 17 bases between. The germline gives CDR1 SQVTM, CDR2 ANQGSEA. The CDR3 spans 16 residues. CDR3 bases: TGCAGCGTTGAGGACCCAACCGACATCATGAACACTGAAGCTTTCTTT. It encodes CSVEDPTDIMNTEAFF.

This clonotype turned up a few times. CDR3: CASSLTSYFTDTQYF. CDR3 nucleotides: TGTGCCAGCAGCTTGACTAGTTACTTCACAGATACGCAGTATTTT. The chain joins TRBV7-6 to TRBJ2-3; a possible D gene is TRBD2 (6 bases). In germline, CDR1 is SGHVS, CDR2 FNYEAQ. The germline V and J ends were trimmed by 3 bases and 2 bases, with 12 bases remaining between them. CDR3 length equals 15 residues.

A note on this clonotype: Here the CDR3 omits its conserved ending phenylalanine or tryptophan, so a read error is the likely source. The V gene is TRBV4-1, the J gene TRBJ1-1, with D possibly matching TRBD1 (5 bases). This CDR3 spans 16 amino acids. The V end was cut by 1 base, the J end by 0 bases, with 12 bases between. CDR1 is MGHRA, CDR2 YSYEKL, per germline. CDR3 sequence: CASSQVTGRLNTEAFY. In DNA form, the CDR3 reads TGCGCCAGCAGCCAAGTTACAGGACGGCTGAACACTGAAGCTTTCTAT.

On this clonotype: Given a much more abundant clone one base away, this may be a read error. The chain couples TRBV12-3 or TRBV12-4 to TRBJ1-6; D is ambiguous. This CDR3 has 14 residues. V lost 4 bases, J lost 4 bases, and 8 bases lay in between. The CDR3 bases are TGTGCCAGCAGTTACTGGGCGTATAATTCACCCCTCCACTTT. It encodes CASSYWAYNSPLHF.

The chain has TRBV7-6 and TRBJ2-3; 9 bases are a match to TRBD2. In germline, CDR1 is SGHVS, CDR2 FNYEAQ. The CDR3 is made up of 17 amino acids. With V trimmed by 4 bases and J by 2 bases, 10 bases remained unmatched. CDR3 residues: CASSSPVAGADTDTQYF. The CDR3, as DNA: TGTGCCAGCAGCTCGCCGGTAGCGGGGGCAGACACAGATACGCAGTATTTT.

This clonotype was seen at least ten times. The chain couples TRBV10-3 to TRBJ2-5; the D gene is possibly TRBD2 (5 bases). Germline V gives CDR1 ENHRY, CDR2 SYGVKD. V lost 8 bases and J lost 2, with 6 bases in between. The CDR3 sequence is 11 residues long. CDR3 sequence: CAIPGQETQYF. The CDR3 region has the DNA TGTGCCATCCCGGGGCAAGAGACCCAGTACTTC.

V is TRBV7-9 and J is TRBJ2-7; TRBD1 matches 8 bases. There are 15 residues in the CDR3. Germline CDR1 reads SEHNR; CDR2 reads FQNEAQ (reference sequence). V shed 5 bases and J 6 bases; nucleotides not matched to a gene: 12. CDR3 nucleotide sequence: TGTGCCAGCAGCCCCTGGACAGGGACCAACGTCGAGCAGTACTTC. This encodes CASSPWTGTNVEQYF.

Ten or more counts support this clonotype. The chain couples TRBV28 to TRBJ2-7; D call uncertain. The CDR3 runs 13 residues. Trimming shortened V by 3 bases and J by 2 bases, and 8 bases separated the two germline ends. Germline V gives CDR1 MDHEN, CDR2 SYDVKM. The DNA for the CDR3 is TGTGCCAGCAGTTTGGGTTGGGCCTACGAGCAGTACTTC. Translated: CASSLGWAYEQYF.

The rearrangement uses TRBV14 and TRBJ2-1; D unresolved. The germline gives CDR1 SGHDN, CDR2 FVKESK. Between the trimmed V and J ends, which lost 3 bases and 0 bases, there was a span of 15 bases. CDR3 length equals 17 residues. CDR3 sequence reads: CASSHHPRHSSYNEQFF. The CDR3 DNA reads as TGTGCCAGCAGCCATCACCCCCGACATAGCTCCTACAATGAGCAGTTCTTC.

This clonotype has more than one count but fewer than ten. The chain combines TRBV5-6 with TRBJ1-3; D remains unclear. Germline loops: CDR1 SGHDT, CDR2 YYEEEE. V gave up 6 bases and J gave up 0 bases, with 10 bases separating them. The CDR3 runs to 14 residues. Written as DNA, the CDR3 is TGTGCCAGCATCGCTCGAGTCTCTGGAAACACCATATATTTT. Translation gives CASIARVSGNTIYF. The full variable domain, in which reference TRBV5-6 and TRBJ1-3 provide the parts outside the CDR3, is DAGVTQSPTHLIKTRGQQVTLRCSPKSGHDTVSWYQQALGQGPQFIFQYYEEEERQRGNFPDRFSGHQFPNYSSELNVNALLLGDSALYLCASIARVSGNTIYFGEGSWLTVV.

The gene calls are TRBV28 and TRBJ2-5, with 9 positions matching TRBD1. Germline assignment: CDR1 MDHEN and CDR2 SYDVKM. The CDR3 contains 18 residues. V was clipped by 2 bases and J by 9 bases; unmatched bases: 19. This CDR3 is CASSLPSTGGIFWAAQYF. Written as DNA, the CDR3 is TGTGCCAGCAGTTTACCGTCGACAGGGGGGATTTTTTGGGCGGCCCAGTACTTC.

This clonotype was observed at least ten times. This sequence joins TRBV29-1 and TRBJ2-4; possibly TRBD2 for D (5 bases). With 7 bases removed from V and 7 bases from J, the gap between germline ends came to 20 bases. This CDR3 contains 14 residues. The V gene's germline CDR1 is SQVTM and CDR2 ANQGSEA. In DNA, the CDR3 is TGCAGCGCTAGAGACCGACTATCCGGTAACATTCAGTACTTC. Residues: CSARDRLSGNIQYF.

This clonotype was counted at least ten times. The chain employs TRBV29-1 and TRBJ2-5; possibly TRBD1 or TRBD2 for D (5 bases each). This CDR3 comprises 14 residues. V shed 6 bases and J shed 4 bases, with 18 bases lying between them. Germline lookup yields CDR1 SQVTM and CDR2 ANQGSEA. CDR3 sequence: CSVETVNRGETQYF. As DNA, the CDR3 is TGCAGCGTCGAGACAGTCAACCGGGGAGAGACCCAGTACTTC.

For this clonotype: This may be a read error, as it is one base from a much larger clone. The chain combines TRBV7-9 with TRBJ2-1; D gene uncertain. CDR1 is SEHNR and CDR2 is FQNEAQ in the germline V gene (reference sequence). Trimming pared 0 bases from V and 9 bases from J, leaving 6 bases between. This CDR3 is 12 amino acids long. The CDR3 DNA reads TGTGCCAGCAGCTTAGCGCCCGTTGAGCAGTTCTTC. Residues: CASSLAPVEQFF.

This sequence joins TRBV4-1 and TRBJ2-5; tentatively, D is TRBD1 or TRBD2 (5 bases each). The V end was cut by 1 base, the J end by 5 bases, with 11 bases between. The germline gives CDR1 MGHRA, CDR2 YSYEKL. The CDR3 covers 14 residues. The CDR3 DNA follows: TGCGCCAGCAGCCAAGTTATCAGGGAGGAGACCCAGTACTTC. It encodes CASSQVIREETQYF.

Concerning this clonotype itself: This may arise from a read error, as a much more abundant clone is one base away. This CDR3 fails to terminate in the conserved phenylalanine or tryptophan, so it likely reflects a read error. V usage is TRBV27 and J usage is TRBJ2-3, with D possibly TRBD2 on 5 matching bases. V was shortened by 2 bases and J by 4 bases, with 13 bases between the two germline ends. CDR1 is MNHEY, CDR2 SMNVEV, per germline (reference sequence). The CDR3 contains 15 residues. The CDR3 coding sequence is TGTGCCAGCAGTTTAAGACTCGGGGTTCCAGATACGCAGTATTAT. Protein: CASSLRLGVPDTQYY.

Of note for this clonotype: Given a much more abundant clone one base away, this may be a read error. V and J are TRBV30 and TRBJ2-1; perhaps TRBD2 as D (5 bases). Germline CDR1 reads GTSNPN; CDR2 reads SVGIG (reference sequence). The CDR3 is 13 amino acids. Trimming took off 0 bases at V and 9 bases at J, with 12 bases between the two ends. The CDR3 bases are TGTGCCTGGAGTGTAGGAGGACCCAGTGAGCAGTTCTTC. Its translation is CAWSVGGPSEQFF.

The rearrangement uses TRBV12-3 or TRBV12-4 and TRBJ1-2, with no clear D. V gave up 5 bases and J gave up 2 bases, with 12 bases separating them. The CDR3 length is 14 residues. DNA for the CDR3: TGTGCCAGCAGTGTTAGACCGCCGAACTATGGCTACACCTTC. Translated: CASSVRPPNYGYTF.

Turning to this clonotype: A much more abundant neighbour one base away suggests this may be a read error. The CDR3 DNA sequence: TGTGCCGGCAGTTTATGGGGGGCAGACAATCAGCCCCAGCATTTT. Protein sequence: CAGSLWGADNQPQHF. This chain uses TRBV28 with TRBJ1-5; weak D call: TRBD1 (6 bases). This CDR3 is 15 amino acids long. The germline V gene encodes CDR1 MDHEN and CDR2 SYDVKM.